This T cell receptor (beta chain) was recorded in a study of T cell responses to AZD1222 COVID-19 vaccine. CDR3 length: 11 amino acids. V gave up 4 bases and J gave up 10 bases, with 7 bases separating them. From germline, CDR1 is LNHDA and CDR2 SQIVND (reference sequence). TCRdb's copy holds only in-frame clones and misses some; the assay was immunoSEQ multiplex PCR. Here the sample spans some 48,000 clones, approximately 86% being singletons. Sequencing was performed on peripheral blood, taken 28 days after the second AZD1222 dose. V is TRBV19 and J is TRBJ1-4; no definite D call. The sequence came from an adult who received the AZD1222 COVID-19 vaccine. The CDR3 region is CASSKSGKLFF. DNA for the CDR3: TGTGCCAGTAGTAAGAGCGGAAAACTGTTTTTT.